This T cell receptor beta chain was found in a study of CD4 T cells in relation to SARS-CoV-2 and coronaviruses. About the research overall: After nine to eleven days of antigen culture, PBMC TCR beta CDR3s were sequenced.

Measured with immunoSEQ multiplex PCR; TCRdb has only the in-frame clones, and not every one. This sample yields 35,000 to 45,000 clones, of which over 75% are seen a single time; around 21% belongs to the top ten. Sorted naive or memory CD4+ cells met CEF peptides for under eleven days. Concerning this clone: Its antigen remains unknown.

The sequence derives from an adult with COVID-19. Sequences were obtained from memory CD4+ T cells from PBMCs, cultured in vitro.

CDR3 sequence: CASSTGQGAYNEQFF. The DNA of the CDR3 is TGTGCCAGTAGTACGGGACAGGGGGCCTACAATGAGCAGTTCTTC. The J gene is TRBJ2-1, the V gene TRBV19; 11 nucleotides line up with TRBD1. CDR1 and CDR2 (germline): LNHDA, SQIVND (reference sequence). After removal of 4 bases from V and 2 bases from J, the junction contained 1 base not matched to a gene. The CDR3 contains 15 residues.